Shown below are 29 T cell receptor beta chains from a single sample sequenced in a study of PD-1 blockade in classical Hodgkin lymphoma. Measured with immunoSEQ multiplex PCR; TCRdb has only the in-frame clones, and not every one. Among more than 25,000 clones listed, around 73% were seen once. Each patient experienced a relapse that followed autologous stem cell transplantation, and brentuximab vedotin exposure varied. The source material was peripheral blood mononuclear cells (PBMCs), sampled before the second cycle of nivolumab. These TCRs come from a human donor with classical Hodgkin lymphoma.

This rearrangement joins TRBV7-8 to TRBJ2-5; 11 nucleotides line up with TRBD2. Per the germline V gene, CDR1 is SGHVS and CDR2 is FQNEAQ. J gave up 2 bases and V 4 bases, and 6 bases lay outside the gene matches. The CDR3 is made up of 16 amino acids. CDR3 sequence: CASSSGLAGLQETQYF. CDR3 DNA sequence: TGTGCCAGCAGCTCCGGACTAGCGGGCCTACAAGAGACCCAGTACTTC.

The chain links TRBV5-1 to TRBJ1-1; D may be TRBD1 (5 bases). There are 13 residues in the CDR3. V was shortened by 3 bases and J by 2 bases, with 8 bases between the two germline ends. The germline V gene encodes CDR1 SGHRS and CDR2 YFSETQ. The CDR3 sequence is CASSSQGNTEAFF. DNA of the CDR3: TGCGCCAGCAGCTCTCAGGGTAACACTGAAGCTTTCTTT.

The chain employs TRBV19 and TRBJ1-2; D gene uncertain. Deletions cut 6 bases from V and 5 bases from J, with 13 bases between. Germline V CDR1 and CDR2: LNHDA, SQIVND (reference sequence). The CDR3 extends over 13 amino acids. The CDR3 is CASRSSGLYGYTF. DNA of the CDR3: TGTGCCAGTAGATCCTCGGGCCTATATGGCTACACCTTC.

A few counts support this clone. CDR3 loop: CASSPGTPYTDTQYF. In DNA, the CDR3 is TGTGCCAGCAGCCCTGGGACACCCTACACAGATACGCAGTATTTT. The J gene is TRBJ2-3, the V gene TRBV7-2, with a possible D match to TRBD1 (6 bases). The length of the CDR3 is 15 residues. V was trimmed by 5 bases and J by 2 bases, leaving 14 bases between them. Germline CDR1 SGHTA, CDR2 FQGNSA.

V is TRBV7-2 and J is TRBJ2-7; 8 bases map to TRBD1. With 2 bases clipped from V and 3 bases from J, the junction kept 6 bases outside the gene matches. The CDR3 extends over 15 amino acids. From germline, CDR1 is SGHTA and CDR2 FQGNSA. In nucleotides, the CDR3 is TGTGCCAGCAGCTTACCTTCGGGACAGGTCTACGAGCAGTACTTC. Amino acids: CASSLPSGQVYEQYF.

The chain is built from TRBV5-8 and TRBJ2-1; possible D gene TRBD2, 5 bases. Deletions cut 7 bases from V and 3 bases from J, with 14 bases between. Germline-derived CDR1 and CDR2 are SGHTS and YDEGEE. The length of the CDR3 is 14 residues. CDR3 nucleotides: TGTGCCAGCCGGCCTGGTCGGGGCTACAATGAGCAGTTCTTC. Translating gives CASRPGRGYNEQFF.

The chain is built from TRBV4-3 and TRBJ1-6; 9 bases match TRBD1. This CDR3 contains 16 residues. J was trimmed by 10 bases and V by 3 bases; bases with no gene match: 10. CDR1 and CDR2 (germline): LGHNA, YSLEER. As DNA, the CDR3 is TGCGCCAGCAGCCACAACAGGGGGCAACGGGAATCACCCCTCCACTTT. The encoded protein is CASSHNRGQRESPLHF.

This chain connects TRBV27 to TRBJ2-2; TRBD1 matches 10 bases. CDR1 is MNHEY and CDR2 is SMNVEV in the germline V gene (reference sequence). With 5 bases clipped from V and 7 bases from J, the junction kept 10 bases outside the gene matches. CDR3 length: 16 amino acids. CDR3 region: CASSPGQGDYLGELFF. The CDR3 region has the DNA TGTGCCAGCAGTCCCGGACAGGGGGATTACCTCGGGGAGCTGTTTTTT.

This chain uses TRBV27 with TRBJ2-3; 13 bases line up with TRBD2. V was pared by 3 bases and J by 2 bases, with 11 bases of the junction left unmatched. The CDR3 totals 19 residues. Looked up from germline, CDR1 is MNHEY and CDR2 is SMNVEV (reference sequence). The CDR3 loop reads CASSLENPGLAGTTDTQYF. DNA for the CDR3: TGTGCCAGCAGTTTGGAGAATCCGGGACTAGCGGGGACCACAGATACGCAGTATTTT.

The V and J genes are TRBV18 and TRBJ2-1, with 8 bases matching TRBD1. With V trimmed by 3 bases and J by 8 bases, 6 bases remained unmatched. This CDR3 is built from 14 residues. The germline CDR1 and CDR2 sequences are KGHSH and LQKENI. The CDR3 loop is CASSPTGAEHEQFF. The CDR3 nucleotides are TGTGCCAGCTCACCGACAGGGGCCGAGCATGAGCAGTTCTTC.

V gene TRBV19 combines with J gene TRBJ2-6; 8 bases agree with TRBD1. The CDR3 runs to 16 residues. From germline, CDR1 is LNHDA and CDR2 SQIVND (reference sequence). V lost 5 bases, J lost 3 bases, and 6 bases stayed unmatched. Here the CDR3 reads CASSRTGSFGANVLTF. CDR3 DNA: TGTGCCAGTAGTCGGACAGGGTCTTTTGGGGCCAACGTCCTGACTTTC. The whole variable domain, remainder taken from reference TRBV19 and TRBJ2-6, is DGGITQSPKYLFRKEGQNVTLSCEQNLNHDAMYWYRQDPGQGLRLIYYSQIVNDFQKGDIAEGYSVSREKKESFPLTVTSAQKNPTAFYLCASSRTGSFGANVLTFGAGSRLTVL.

The chain couples TRBV7-9 to TRBJ2-1, with TRBD2 matching 8 bases. CDR1 is SEHNR, CDR2 FQNEAQ, per germline (reference sequence). After removal of 3 bases from V and 7 bases from J, the junction contained 5 bases not matched to a gene. This CDR3 has 14 residues. The CDR3 is CASSLGASGNEQFF. The DNA of the CDR3 is TGTGCCAGCAGCTTGGGGGCTAGCGGGAATGAGCAGTTCTTC. The full variable domain, rest sourced from reference TRBV7-9 and TRBJ2-1, is DTGVSQNPRHKITKRGQNVTFRCDPISEHNRLYWYRQTLGQGPEFLTYFQNEAQLEKSRLLSDRFSAERPKGSFSTLEIQRTEQGDSAMYLCASSLGASGNEQFFGPGTRLTVL.

The chain is built from TRBV2 and TRBJ2-5; 7 bases fit TRBD1. This CDR3 spans 13 amino acids. The J segment lost 1 base and the V segment lost 4 bases, leaving 0 bases of the junction unmatched. The germline V gene has CDR1 SNHLY and CDR2 FYNNEI. CDR3 region: CASSGTGQETQYF. The CDR3 nucleotides are TGTGCCAGCAGTGGGACAGGCCAAGAGACCCAGTACTTC.

This chain connects TRBV19 to TRBJ1-2; D is perhaps TRBD1 (5 bases). Between the trimmed V and J ends, which lost 5 bases and 4 bases, there was a span of 11 bases. This CDR3 has 13 amino acids. Germline V gives CDR1 LNHDA, CDR2 SQIVND (reference sequence). DNA of the CDR3: TGTGCCAGTAGTGCGGAGGGGCCCTATGGCTACACCTTC. Translated: CASSAEGPYGYTF.

J is TRBJ2-3 and V is TRBV28, with 9 bases matching TRBD2. CDR1 and CDR2 (germline): MDHEN, SYDVKM. Losses at the gene ends were 2 bases for V and 8 bases for J; bases not matched to a gene: 8. This CDR3 contains 15 residues. DNA of the CDR3: TGTGCCAGCAGTTTAGGGTCGAGCGGGGGGAGTACGCAGTATTTT. Translation: CASSLGSSGGSTQYF.

This clone was observed a few times. The chain has TRBV9 and TRBJ1-3; D call uncertain. Germline V gene sequence: CDR1 SGDLS, CDR2 YYNGEE. CDR3 size: 15 residues. Trimming took off 5 bases at V and 0 bases at J, with 12 bases between the two ends. The DNA for the CDR3 is TGTGCCAGCAGTTCGGGAATCTACTCTGGAAACACCATATATTTT. This encodes CASSSGIYSGNTIYF.

The rearrangement links TRBV2 to TRBJ1-5; possibly TRBD1 for D (5 bases). V was clipped by 7 bases and J by 4 bases, with 14 bases between them. The germline V gene encodes CDR1 SNHLY and CDR2 FYNNEI. The CDR3 covers 14 residues. The CDR3: CASNPSGSNQPQHF. DNA for the CDR3: TGTGCCAGCAACCCCTCAGGGTCAAATCAGCCCCAGCATTTT. The full variable domain, in which reference TRBV2 and TRBJ1-5 provide the parts outside the CDR3, is EPEVTQTPSHQVTQMGQEVILRCVPISNHLYFYWYRQILGQKVEFLVSFYNNEISEKSEIFDDQFSVERPDGSNFTLKIRSTKLEDSAMYFCASNPSGSNQPQHFGDGTRLSIL.

The chain carries TRBV7-3 and TRBJ2-6; 7 bases line up with TRBD1. The CDR3 runs 20 residues. The germline gives CDR1 SGHTA, CDR2 FQGTGA. With V trimmed by 1 base and J by 0 bases, 12 bases remained unmatched. CDR3 in DNA: TGTGCCAGCAGCTTAAGAAACAGGGGTATTACTATCTCTGGGGCCAACGTCCTGACTTTC. Translated: CASSLRNRGITISGANVLTF. The entire variable domain, with the rest obtained from reference TRBV7-3 and TRBJ2-6, is as follows: GAGVSQTPSNKVTEKGKYVELRCDPISGHTALYWYRQSLGQGPEFLIYFQGTGAADDSGLPNDRFFAVRPEGSVSTLKIQRTERGDSAVYLCASSLRNRGITISGANVLTFGAGSRLTVL.

This chain uses TRBV6-6 with TRBJ2-3, with D uncertain. The CDR3 extends over 14 amino acids. Germline-derived CDR1 and CDR2 are MNHNY and SVGAGI (reference sequence). Trimming stripped 0 bases from V and 6 bases from J, with 10 bases between. This CDR3 is CASSYSQQADTQYF. In DNA, the CDR3 is TGTGCCAGCAGTTACTCCCAGCAGGCGGATACGCAGTATTTT.

This chain uses TRBV4-3 with TRBJ2-1; D unclear. Trimming removed 0 bases from V and 4 bases from J, with 10 bases in between. CDR3 length: 15 residues. From germline, CDR1 is LGHNA and CDR2 YSLEER. The CDR3 region has the DNA TGCGCCAGCAGCCAAGACTCCGCATTTTACAATGAGCAGTTCTTC. It is translated as CASSQDSAFYNEQFF.

V is TRBV9 and J is TRBJ1-2; 10 bases are a match to TRBD1. Germline V gene sequence: CDR1 SGDLS, CDR2 YYNGEE. The CDR3 consists of 15 residues. With V trimmed by 3 bases and J by 0 bases, 2 bases remained unmatched. The CDR3 sequence is CASSGQGATNYGYTF. In nucleotides, the CDR3 is TGTGCCAGCAGCGGACAGGGGGCTACTAACTATGGCTACACCTTC.

In its sample, this clone was seen once. V usage is TRBV5-1 and J usage is TRBJ2-7; D ambiguous. Trimming pared 5 bases from V and 3 bases from J, leaving 9 bases between. This CDR3 comprises 12 residues. The V gene's germline CDR1 is SGHRS and CDR2 YFSETQ. The CDR3 reads CASRPDGYEQYF. CDR3 DNA: TGCGCCAGCAGACCGGACGGCTACGAGCAGTACTTC.

The chain carries TRBV9 and TRBJ1-4, with 10 bases matching TRBD1. V dropped 4 bases and J dropped 7; count of bases not matched to a gene: 10. Looked up from germline, CDR1 is SGDLS and CDR2 is YYNGEE. The CDR3 has 16 residues. CDR3 region: CASSFRQGADGEKLFF. The DNA of the CDR3 is TGTGCCAGCAGCTTCCGACAGGGGGCTGATGGTGAAAAACTGTTTTTT. Full variable domain (remainder filled in from reference TRBV9 and TRBJ1-4): DSGVTQTPKHLITATGQRVTLRCSPRSGDLSVYWYQQSLDQGLQFLIQYYNGEERAKGNILERFSAQQFPDLHSELNLSSLELGDSALYFCASSFRQGADGEKLFFGSGTQLSVL.

The chain uses TRBV7-8 and TRBJ1-2; possibly TRBD1 for D (5 bases). Germline CDR1 SGHVS, CDR2 FQNEAQ. V gave up 4 bases and J gave up 2 bases, with 14 bases separating them. There are 15 residues in the CDR3. The CDR3 sequence is CASSSAGGVNYGYTF. The DNA of the CDR3 is TGTGCCAGCAGCTCTGCGGGGGGGGTAAACTATGGCTACACCTTC. Complete variable domain (other parts from reference TRBV7-8 and TRBJ1-2): GAGVSQSPRYKVAKRGQDVALRCDPISGHVSLFWYQQALGQGPEFLTYFQNEAQLDKSGLPSDRFFAERPEGSVSTLKIQRTQQEDSAVYLCASSSAGGVNYGYTFGSGTRLTVV.

This chain connects TRBV5-1 to TRBJ1-2, with D uncertain. V lost 0 bases to trimming and J lost 4 bases, with 10 bases between them. This CDR3 region has 14 residues. Germline V CDR1 and CDR2: SGHRS, YFSETQ. CDR3 region: CASSLGQEIYGYTF. In nucleotides, the CDR3 is TGCGCCAGCAGCTTGGGCCAGGAGATCTATGGCTACACCTTC.

This clone turned up a few times. The chain has TRBV10-3 and TRBJ2-6; D is ambiguous. The germline gives CDR1 ENHRY, CDR2 SYGVKD. This CDR3 comprises 13 residues. V was trimmed by 7 bases and J by 0 bases, leaving 4 bases between them. CDR3 sequence: CAIMNSGANVLTF. CDR3 bases: TGTGCCATCATGAACTCTGGGGCCAACGTCCTGACTTTC.

This clone has more than one count but fewer than ten. The J gene is TRBJ2-5, the V gene TRBV7-3, with 9 bases aligning to TRBD2. The CDR3 runs 15 residues. In germline, CDR1 is SGHTA, CDR2 FQGTGA. After removal of 3 bases from V and 5 bases from J, the junction contained 7 bases not matched to a gene. CDR3 sequence reads: CASSLSGGSLETQYF. CDR3 nucleotides: TGTGCCAGCAGCTTGAGCGGGGGGAGTCTTGAGACCCAGTACTTC.

J is TRBJ1-1 and V is TRBV5-1, with unresolved D. Germline V gene sequence: CDR1 SGHRS, CDR2 YFSETQ. The CDR3 is 15 residues long. With 0 bases removed from V and 0 bases from J, the gap between germline ends came to 9 bases. CDR3 coding DNA: TGCGCCAGCAGCTTGGATCCCCCCGTGAACACTGAAGCTTTCTTT. It encodes CASSLDPPVNTEAFF.

The chain recombines TRBV14 with TRBJ1-2; D remains ambiguous. Between the trimmed V and J ends, which lost 0 bases and 7 bases, there was a span of 12 bases. The CDR3 is 14 amino acids. Looked up from germline, CDR1 is SGHDN and CDR2 is FVKESK. CDR3 amino acids: CASSQDLRFGGYTF. The CDR3 DNA reads TGTGCCAGCAGCCAAGATTTGCGTTTCGGTGGCTACACCTTC. The full variable domain, completed using reference TRBV14 and TRBJ1-2, is EAGVTQFPSHSVIEKGQTVTLRCDPISGHDNLYWYRRVMGKEIKFLLHFVKESKQDESGMPNNRFLAERTGGTYSTLKVQPAELEDSGVYFCASSQDLRFGGYTFGSGTRLTVV.